Included here is one T cell receptor beta chain sequence, with context. Its antigen is unidentified. The sample has other DNA sequences that encode this CDR3 too. The data were taken from a study of cytomegalovirus exposure and HLA in healthy donors. PCR employed 60 Vbeta and 13 Jbeta primers. Repertoires were generated with immunoSEQ multiplex PCR, while TCRdb's copy carries only in-frame clones and drops some. The repertoire holds 100,000 to 150,000 clones, with over 75% as singletons. The CDR3 loop spans 15 amino acids. The ends were cut back, 2 bases at V and 7 bases at J, with 15 bases in the middle. CDR1 and CDR2 from the germline V gene are SGHTA and FQGNSA. Study-level findings and limits: Prediction of most subjects' HLA-A and HLA-B alleles by TCR beta sequences was reportedly accurate. Links to common viral pathogens appeared, in a later analysis, for several of the most significant clusters.

The gene calls are TRBV7-2 and TRBJ1-5, with D perhaps TRBD1 (6 bases). The clonotype was recovered from a man aged 18 to 29 in good health and CMV-seropositive. The sample was PBMCs. CDR3 nucleotide sequence: TGTGCCAGCAGCTTACTTGGACAGACGGGGCAGCCCCAGCATTTT. Translation gives CASSLLGQTGQPQHF.